What follows are 2 T cell receptor beta chains derived from one specimen sequenced in a study of blood T cell repertoires in COVID-19. The assay was immunoSEQ multiplex PCR, and TCRdb's table has in-frame clones only and misses some. Of roughly 210,000 clones listed, around four fifths are singletons. The sample comprised peripheral blood. The receptors derive from a woman of 80 years or more with COVID-19, enrolled during active disease.

The chain recombines TRBV5-4 with TRBJ1-1, with 7 bases fitting TRBD1. The length of the CDR3 is 15 residues. Trimming took 3 bases from V and 3 from J; bases not matched to a gene: 8. In germline, CDR1 is SGHNT, CDR2 YYREEE (reference sequence). CDR3 loop: CASSSDGTGDTEAFF. The CDR3 DNA reads as TGTGCCAGCAGCTCGGATGGTACAGGGGACACTGAAGCTTTCTTT.

The chain couples TRBV7-9 to TRBJ1-4; D is unresolved. This CDR3 comprises 16 residues. V gave up 2 bases and J gave up 5 bases, with 15 bases separating them. CDR1 SEHNR and CDR2 FQNEAQ come from the germline V gene (reference sequence). CDR3 region: CASSLKGGGLNEKLFF. The CDR3 DNA reads TGTGCCAGCAGCTTAAAAGGCGGCGGCCTCAATGAAAAACTGTTTTTT.